This TCR beta chain stems from a study of cytomegalovirus exposure and HLA in healthy donors. Regarding the study as a whole: The study recorded more than 150 TCR beta chains that were cytomegalovirus-associated. The productive fraction for most TCR beta V segments was about 87% or about 30% in an earlier analysis. In vitro checks showed that a few CMV-associated chains really do target CMV antigens.

Of note for this clone: Antigen specificity is unknown.

PCR primers comprised 60 Vbeta and 13 Jbeta primers. Original methodology: Around 80 million unique TCR beta chains, roughly 11 million of them shared, were counted by a later analysis. Repertoires were generated with immunoSEQ multiplex PCR, while TCRdb's copy carries only in-frame clones and drops some. Clone size and the V and J calls come from that table; the DNA yielded D and trimming. The repertoire has about 160,000 clones, 65% to 90% of them found once; the top ten carry roughly 10%. Germline V gene sequence: CDR1 MNHEY, CDR2 SVGAGI. The V and J ends lost 6 bases and 3 bases, in that order; junction bases with no gene match: 8. The CDR3 is 15 residues long.

The chain uses TRBV6-5 and TRBJ1-5, with 7 bases fitting TRBD1. Sequences were obtained from PBMCs. The sequence derives from a man between 50 and 59 years old in good health and CMV-seropositive. The CDR3 loop reads CASRKGGPINQPQHF. CDR3 bases: TGTGCCAGCAGGAAAGGGGGCCCTATCAATCAGCCCCAGCATTTT.